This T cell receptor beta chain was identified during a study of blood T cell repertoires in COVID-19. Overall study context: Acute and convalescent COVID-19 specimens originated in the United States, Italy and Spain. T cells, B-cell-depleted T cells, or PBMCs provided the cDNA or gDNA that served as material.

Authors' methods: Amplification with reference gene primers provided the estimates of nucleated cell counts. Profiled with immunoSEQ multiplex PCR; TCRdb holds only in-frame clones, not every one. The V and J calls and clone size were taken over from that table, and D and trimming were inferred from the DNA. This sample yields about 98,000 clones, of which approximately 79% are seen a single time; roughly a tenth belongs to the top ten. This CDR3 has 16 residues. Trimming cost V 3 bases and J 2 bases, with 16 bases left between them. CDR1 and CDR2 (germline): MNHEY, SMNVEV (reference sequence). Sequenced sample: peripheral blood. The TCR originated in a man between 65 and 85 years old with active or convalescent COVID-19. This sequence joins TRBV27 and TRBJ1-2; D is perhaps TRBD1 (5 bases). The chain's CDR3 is CASSFGPQGANYGYTF. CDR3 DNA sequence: TGTGCCAGCAGTTTCGGTCCCCAGGGCGCGAACTATGGCTACACCTTC.